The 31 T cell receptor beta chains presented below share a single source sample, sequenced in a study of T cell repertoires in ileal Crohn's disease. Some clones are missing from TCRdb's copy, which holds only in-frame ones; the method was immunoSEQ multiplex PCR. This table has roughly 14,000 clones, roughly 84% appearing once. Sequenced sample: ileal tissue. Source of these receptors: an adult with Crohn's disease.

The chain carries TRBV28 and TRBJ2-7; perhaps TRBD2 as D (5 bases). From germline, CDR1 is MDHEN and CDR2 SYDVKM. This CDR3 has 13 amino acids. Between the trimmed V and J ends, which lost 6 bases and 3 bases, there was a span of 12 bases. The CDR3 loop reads CASSPDGNYEQYF. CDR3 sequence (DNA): TGTGCCAGCAGCCCGGACGGGAACTACGAGCAGTACTTC.

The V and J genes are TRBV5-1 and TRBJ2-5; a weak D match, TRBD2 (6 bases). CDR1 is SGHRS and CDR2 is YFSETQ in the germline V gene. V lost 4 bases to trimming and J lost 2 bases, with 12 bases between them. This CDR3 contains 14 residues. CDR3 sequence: CASSRGLWQETQYF. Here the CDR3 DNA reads TGCGCCAGCAGCAGGGGACTGTGGCAAGAGACCCAGTACTTC.

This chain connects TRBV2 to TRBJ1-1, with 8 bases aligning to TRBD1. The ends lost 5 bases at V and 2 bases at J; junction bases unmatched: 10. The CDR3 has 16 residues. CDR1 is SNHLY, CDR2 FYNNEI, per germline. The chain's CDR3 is CASSLRLQGANTEAFF. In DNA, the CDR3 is TGTGCCAGCAGTCTACGACTGCAGGGGGCTAACACTGAAGCTTTCTTT.

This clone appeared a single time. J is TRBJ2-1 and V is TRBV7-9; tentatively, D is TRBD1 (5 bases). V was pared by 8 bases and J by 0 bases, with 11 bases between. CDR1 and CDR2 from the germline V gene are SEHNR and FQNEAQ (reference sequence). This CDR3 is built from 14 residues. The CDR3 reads CASRAGHSYNEQFF. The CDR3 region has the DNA TGTGCCAGCCGAGCCGGACACTCCTACAATGAGCAGTTCTTC.

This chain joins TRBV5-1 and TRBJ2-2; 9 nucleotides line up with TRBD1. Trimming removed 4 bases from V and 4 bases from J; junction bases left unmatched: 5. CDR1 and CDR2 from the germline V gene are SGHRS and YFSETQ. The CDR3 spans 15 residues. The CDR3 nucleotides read TGCGCCAGCAGCGGGGGACAGGGAGTCACCGGGGAGCTGTTTTTT. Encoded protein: CASSGGQGVTGELFF.

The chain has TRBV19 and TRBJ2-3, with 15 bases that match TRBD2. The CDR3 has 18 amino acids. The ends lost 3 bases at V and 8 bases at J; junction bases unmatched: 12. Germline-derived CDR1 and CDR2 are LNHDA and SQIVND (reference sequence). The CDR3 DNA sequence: TGTGCCAGTAGTATGCAGGGACAGGGACTAGCGGGAGGTAGTACGCAGTATTTT. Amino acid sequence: CASSMQGQGLAGGSTQYF.

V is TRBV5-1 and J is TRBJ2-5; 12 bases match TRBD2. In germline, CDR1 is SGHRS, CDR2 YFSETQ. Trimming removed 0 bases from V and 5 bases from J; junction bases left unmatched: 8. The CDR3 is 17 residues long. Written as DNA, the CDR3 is TGCGCCAGCAGCTTGGTGCTAGCGGGGGGGATGGAGGAGACCCAGTACTTC. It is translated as CASSLVLAGGMEETQYF.

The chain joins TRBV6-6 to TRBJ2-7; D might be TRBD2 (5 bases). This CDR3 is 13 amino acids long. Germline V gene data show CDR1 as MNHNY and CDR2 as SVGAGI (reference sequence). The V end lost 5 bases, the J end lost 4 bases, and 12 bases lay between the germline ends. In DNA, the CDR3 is TGTGCCAGCAGTCCCCGAGGGTCTTACGAGCAGTACTTC. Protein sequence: CASSPRGSYEQYF.

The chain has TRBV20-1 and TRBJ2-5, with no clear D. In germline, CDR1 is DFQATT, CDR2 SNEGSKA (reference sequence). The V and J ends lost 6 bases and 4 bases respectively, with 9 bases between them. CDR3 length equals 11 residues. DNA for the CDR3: TGCAGTGCAAAGATCGGAGAGACCCAGTACTTC. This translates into CSAKIGETQYF.

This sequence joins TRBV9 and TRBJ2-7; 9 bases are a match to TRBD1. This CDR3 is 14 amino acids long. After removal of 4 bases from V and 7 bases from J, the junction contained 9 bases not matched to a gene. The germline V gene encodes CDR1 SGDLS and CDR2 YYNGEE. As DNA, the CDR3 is TGTGCCAGCAGCCCCGGGACAGGGTATTTGGAGCAGTACTTC. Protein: CASSPGTGYLEQYF. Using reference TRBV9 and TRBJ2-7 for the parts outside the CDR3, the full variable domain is DSGVTQTPKHLITATGQRVTLRCSPRSGDLSVYWYQQSLDQGLQFLIQYYNGEERAKGNILERFSAQQFPDLHSELNLSSLELGDSALYFCASSPGTGYLEQYFGPGTRLTVT.

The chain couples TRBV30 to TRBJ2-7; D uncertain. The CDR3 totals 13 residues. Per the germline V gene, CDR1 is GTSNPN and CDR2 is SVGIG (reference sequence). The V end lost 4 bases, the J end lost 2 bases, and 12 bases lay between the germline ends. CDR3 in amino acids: CAWTRDSPYEQYF. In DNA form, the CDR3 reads TGTGCCTGGACCCGAGACTCTCCCTACGAGCAGTACTTC.

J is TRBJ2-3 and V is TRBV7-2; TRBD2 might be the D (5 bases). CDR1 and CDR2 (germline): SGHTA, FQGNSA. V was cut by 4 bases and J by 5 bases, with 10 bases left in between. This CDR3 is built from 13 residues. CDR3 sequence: CASSSLRGDTQYF. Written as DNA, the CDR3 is TGTGCCAGCAGCTCCCTCCGGGGAGATACGCAGTATTTT.

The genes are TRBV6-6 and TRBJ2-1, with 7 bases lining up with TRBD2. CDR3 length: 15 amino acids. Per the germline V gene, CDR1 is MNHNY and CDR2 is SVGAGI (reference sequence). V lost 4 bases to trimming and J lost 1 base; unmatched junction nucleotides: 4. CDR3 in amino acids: CASSSGEGSYNEQFF. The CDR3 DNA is TGTGCCAGCAGTTCCGGGGAGGGGTCCTACAATGAGCAGTTCTTC.

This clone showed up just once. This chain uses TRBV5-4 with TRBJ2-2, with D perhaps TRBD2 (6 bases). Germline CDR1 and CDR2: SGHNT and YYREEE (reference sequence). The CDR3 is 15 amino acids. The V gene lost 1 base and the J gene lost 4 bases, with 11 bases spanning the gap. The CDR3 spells CASSLSGVSTGELFF. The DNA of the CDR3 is TGTGCCAGCAGCTTGTCGGGAGTGAGCACCGGGGAGCTGTTTTTT.

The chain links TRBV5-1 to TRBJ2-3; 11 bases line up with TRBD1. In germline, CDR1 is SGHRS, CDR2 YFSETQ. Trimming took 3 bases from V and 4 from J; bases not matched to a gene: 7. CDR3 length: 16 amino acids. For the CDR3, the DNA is TGCGCCAGCAGCTCACTAAGGACAGGGGGCGCAGATACGCAGTATTTT. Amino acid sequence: CASSSLRTGGADTQYF.

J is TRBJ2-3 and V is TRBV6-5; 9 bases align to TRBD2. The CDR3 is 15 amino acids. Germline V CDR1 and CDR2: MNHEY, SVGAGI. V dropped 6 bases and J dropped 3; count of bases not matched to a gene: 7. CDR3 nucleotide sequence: TGTGCCAGCAGACTGGGACTAGCAGGAACAGATACGCAGTATTTT. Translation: CASRLGLAGTDTQYF.

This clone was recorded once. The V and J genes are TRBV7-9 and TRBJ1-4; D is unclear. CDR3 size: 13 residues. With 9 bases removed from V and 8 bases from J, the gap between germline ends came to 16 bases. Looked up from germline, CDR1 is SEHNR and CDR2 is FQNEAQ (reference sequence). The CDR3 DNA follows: TGTGCCAGTAGGAGGCAGGAACCAGAAAAACTGTTTTTT. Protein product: CASRRQEPEKLFF.

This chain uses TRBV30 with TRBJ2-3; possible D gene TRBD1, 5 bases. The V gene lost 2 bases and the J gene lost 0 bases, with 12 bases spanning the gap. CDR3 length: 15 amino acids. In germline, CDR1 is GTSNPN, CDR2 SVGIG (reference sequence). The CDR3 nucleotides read TGTGCCTGGAGTCCGACAGAGACTAGCACAGATACGCAGTATTTT. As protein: CAWSPTETSTDTQYF. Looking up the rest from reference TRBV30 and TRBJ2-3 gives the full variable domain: SQTIHQWPATLVQPVGSPLSLECTVEGTSNPNLYWYRQAAGRGLQLLFYSVGIGQISSEVPQNLSASRPQDRQFILSSKKLLLSDSGFYLCAWSPTETSTDTQYFGPGTRLTVL.

CDR3 sequence: CASSRTDSYEQYF. The CDR3 DNA reads TGTGCCAGCAGCCGGACAGACTCCTACGAGCAGTACTTC. The J gene is TRBJ2-7, the V gene TRBV5-6; D possibly corresponds to TRBD1 (6 bases). Trimming stripped 4 bases from V and 0 bases from J, with 8 bases between. The CDR3 covers 13 residues. CDR1 and CDR2 from the germline V gene are SGHDT and YYEEEE.

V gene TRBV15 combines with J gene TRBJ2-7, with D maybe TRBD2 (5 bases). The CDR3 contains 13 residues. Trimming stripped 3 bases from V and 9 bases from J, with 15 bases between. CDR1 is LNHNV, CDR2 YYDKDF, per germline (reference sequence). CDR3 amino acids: CATSRARAAGQYF. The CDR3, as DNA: TGTGCCACCAGCAGGGCGCGGGCCGCCGGGCAGTACTTC.

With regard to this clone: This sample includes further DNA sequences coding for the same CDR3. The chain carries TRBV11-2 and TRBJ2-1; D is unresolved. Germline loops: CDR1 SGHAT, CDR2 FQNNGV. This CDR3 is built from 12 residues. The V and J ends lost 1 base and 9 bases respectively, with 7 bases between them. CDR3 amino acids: CASSLGAGEQFF. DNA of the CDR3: TGTGCCAGCAGCTTAGGGGCAGGTGAGCAGTTCTTC. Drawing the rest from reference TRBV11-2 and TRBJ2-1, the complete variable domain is EAGVAQSPRYKIIEKRQSVAFWCNPISGHATLYWYQQILGQGPKLLIQFQNNGVVDDSQLPKDRFSAERLKGVDSTLKIQPAKLEDSAVYLCASSLGAGEQFFGPGTRLTVL.

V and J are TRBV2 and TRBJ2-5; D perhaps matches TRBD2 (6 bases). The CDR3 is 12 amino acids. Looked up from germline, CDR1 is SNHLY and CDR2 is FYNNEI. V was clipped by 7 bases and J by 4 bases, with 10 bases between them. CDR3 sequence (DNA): TGTGCCAGCAATCTAGCGACAGAGACCCAGTACTTC. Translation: CASNLATETQYF.

CDR3 coding DNA: TGCGCCACCAGGCCGGGGGGCTCAGATACGCAGTATTTT. This gives the protein CATRPGGSDTQYF. The J gene is TRBJ2-3, the V gene TRBV5-1; D is possibly TRBD2 (7 bases). Trimming took 9 bases from V and 4 from J, leaving 15 bases between them. From germline, CDR1 is SGHRS and CDR2 YFSETQ. The CDR3 contains 13 residues.

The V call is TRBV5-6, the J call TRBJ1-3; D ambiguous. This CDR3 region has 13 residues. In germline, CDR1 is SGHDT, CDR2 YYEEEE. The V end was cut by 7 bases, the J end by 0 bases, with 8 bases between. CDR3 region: CASHRDSGNTIYF. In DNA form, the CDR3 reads TGTGCCAGCCACCGGGACTCTGGAAACACCATATATTTT.

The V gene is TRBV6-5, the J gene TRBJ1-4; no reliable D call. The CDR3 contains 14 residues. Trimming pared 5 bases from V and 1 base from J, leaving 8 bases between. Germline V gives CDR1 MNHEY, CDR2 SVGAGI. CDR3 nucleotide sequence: TGTGCCAGCAGTACGCGGAGAACTAATGAAAAACTGTTTTTT. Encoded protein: CASSTRRTNEKLFF.

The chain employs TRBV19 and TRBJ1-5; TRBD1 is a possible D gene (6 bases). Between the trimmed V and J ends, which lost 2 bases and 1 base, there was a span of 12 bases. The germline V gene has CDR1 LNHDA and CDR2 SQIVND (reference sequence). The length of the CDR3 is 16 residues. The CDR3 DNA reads TGTGCCAGTAGTATAAAGGGGGTGCTAAGCAATCAGCCCCAGCATTTT. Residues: CASSIKGVLSNQPQHF.

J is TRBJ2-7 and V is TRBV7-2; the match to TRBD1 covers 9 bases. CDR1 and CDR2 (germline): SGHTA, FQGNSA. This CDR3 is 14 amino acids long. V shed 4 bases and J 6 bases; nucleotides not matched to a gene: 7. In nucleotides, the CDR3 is TGTGCCAGCAGCTCCCCCGGGACAGGGACCGAGCAGTACTTC. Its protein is CASSSPGTGTEQYF.

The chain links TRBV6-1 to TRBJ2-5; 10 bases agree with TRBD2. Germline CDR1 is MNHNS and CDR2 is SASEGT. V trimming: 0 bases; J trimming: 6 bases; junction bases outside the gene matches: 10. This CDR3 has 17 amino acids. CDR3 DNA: TGTGCCAGCAGTGAAGCGCAGCTAGCGGGGGCCGGTAAGACCCAGTACTTC. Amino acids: CASSEAQLAGAGKTQYF.

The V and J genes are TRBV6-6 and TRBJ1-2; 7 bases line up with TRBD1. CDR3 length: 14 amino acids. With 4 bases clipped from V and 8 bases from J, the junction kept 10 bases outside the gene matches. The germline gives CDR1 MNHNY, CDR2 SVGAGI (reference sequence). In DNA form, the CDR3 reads TGTGCCAGCAGTTGGGGACAGAACTCAGGCGGCTACACCTTC. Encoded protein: CASSWGQNSGGYTF.

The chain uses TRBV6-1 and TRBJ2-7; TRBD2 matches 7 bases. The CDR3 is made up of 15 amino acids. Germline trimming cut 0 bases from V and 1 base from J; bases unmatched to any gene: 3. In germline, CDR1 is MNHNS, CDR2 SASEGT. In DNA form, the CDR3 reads TGTGCCAGCAGTGAAGCGGTACTAGCGTCCTACGAGCAGTACTTC. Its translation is CASSEAVLASYEQYF.

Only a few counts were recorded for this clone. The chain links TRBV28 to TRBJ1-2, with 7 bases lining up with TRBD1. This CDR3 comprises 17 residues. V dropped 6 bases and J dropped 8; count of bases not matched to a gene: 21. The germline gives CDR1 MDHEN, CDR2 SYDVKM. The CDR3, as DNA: TGTGCCAGCAGCCCGGGCTCGGACAGGCGGCAATCGAAAGGCTACACCTTC. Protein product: CASSPGSDRRQSKGYTF.